This T cell receptor (beta chain) is drawn from a study of blood T cell repertoires in COVID-19. Study background: Sample material is recorded as cDNA or gDNA derived from T cells, B-cell-depleted T cells, or PBMCs.

V lost 2 bases, J lost 0 bases, and 11 bases lay in between. The CDR3 is 16 amino acids. Germline V gene lookup returns CDR1 KGHSH and CDR2 LQKENI. TCRdb's copy holds only in-frame clones and misses some; the assay was immunoSEQ multiplex PCR. The sample records about 260,000 clones, around 90% being singletons. Participant-reported clinical history was the basis for cohort assignment. Up to 2 weeks before entering the study, exposed participants had met a COVID-19 case. The source material was PBMCs or T cells enriched from blood (not recorded which). V and J are TRBV18 and TRBJ1-3; D call uncertain. The receptor was isolated from a middle-aged man who had been exposed to COVID-19. This chain's CDR3 is CASSPNTANSGNTIYF. The CDR3 DNA reads as TGTGCCAGCTCACCAAATACTGCAAACTCTGGAAACACCATATATTTT.